The source of this T cell receptor beta chain is a study of T cell responses to AZD1222 COVID-19 vaccine. Findings and limits, study-wide: Only a handful of people who got AZD1222 tested seropositive at baseline. Unmutated regions of variants are reportedly targeted by nearly half of spike-specific TCRs.

TCRdb keeps only in-frame clones here, not all; method: immunoSEQ multiplex PCR. Among about 100,000 clones listed, 70% to 90% were seen once. Germline V gene sequence: CDR1 MNHEY, CDR2 SMNVEV (reference sequence). The CDR3 totals 16 residues. V dropped 3 bases and J dropped 1 base, with 12 bases sitting between them. About this clone itself: Its antigen is not identified.

The sample consisted of peripheral blood, taken on day 0 of AZD1222 vaccination. The receptor was derived from an adult in good health. This chain joins TRBV27 and TRBJ2-2; a weak D match, TRBD1 (6 bases). The CDR3 nucleotides are TGTGCCAGCAGTTTCGCCGGGACATGGAACACCGGGGAGCTGTTTTTT. Residues: CASSFAGTWNTGELFF.